These T cell receptor beta chains were read from a single sample in a study of control samples from healthy donors and cancer patients. Here immunoSEQ multiplex PCR was the method, and the copy in TCRdb shows in-frame clones only, minus some. The table has about 140,000 clones, 90% to 95% seen once; the top ten hold around 13%. Material for sequencing was blood. The receptors come from a man in his forties in good health. Both conserved end residues are part of each CDR3. A D gene is named only where the DNA matches it firmly.

>TRBJ1-1|TRBV27|14|.
TGTGCCAGCAGTTATCAGGGGATGAACACTGAAGCTTTCTTT
CASSYQGMNTEAFF
>TRBJ2-7|TRBV6-5|15|.
TGTGCCAGCAGTTACTCGAAAACGGCGGGATCCGAGCAGTACTTC
CASSYSKTAGSEQYF
>TRBJ2-3|TRBV28|14|TRBD2
TGTGCCAGCAGCTCTGGCGGGAGTGCAGATACGCAGTATTTT
CASSSGGSADTQYF
>TRBJ1-5|TRBV7-9|15|.
TGTGCCAGCAGCAGGGGAGAGGGAGGCAATCAGCCCCAGCATTTT
CASSRGEGGNQPQHF
>TRBJ1-4|TRBV6-1|16|.
TGTGCCAGCAGTGACCGGTTCTTCAGAACTAATGAAAAACTGTTTTTT
CASSDRFFRTNEKLFF
>TRBJ2-7|TRBV7-2|13|.
TGTGCCAGCAGCTTAGCGGGTAGACCTGAGCAGTACTTC
CASSLAGRPEQYF
>TRBJ2-3|TRBV7-9|15|TRBD1
TGTGCCAGCAGATCGAGACAGGGAATCACAGATACGCAGTATTTT
CASRSRQGITDTQYF
>TRBJ2-2|TRBV7-2|16|TRBD1
TGTGCCAGCAGTTCTACAGGGGGCTTTCGGCCCGGGGAGCTGTTTTTT
CASSSTGGFRPGELFF
>TRBJ2-3|TRBV7-3|15|TRBD2
TGTGCCAGCAGCTTACGCGGCGGGGGGACAGATACGCAGTATTTT
CASSLRGGGTDTQYF
>TRBJ1-5|TRBV6-2/TRBV6-3|11|.
TGTGCCAGCAGTACTGGGGGGCCCCAGCATTTT
CASSTGGPQHF
>TRBJ2-5|TRBV25-1|12|.
TGTGCCAGCAGTGAAATAGGAGAGACCCAGTACTTC
CASSEIGETQYF
>TRBJ2-1|TRBV9|16|TRBD2
TGTGCCAGCAGCCAAACGGGGGGAGTAACCTACAATGAGCAGTTCTTC
CASSQTGGVTYNEQFF